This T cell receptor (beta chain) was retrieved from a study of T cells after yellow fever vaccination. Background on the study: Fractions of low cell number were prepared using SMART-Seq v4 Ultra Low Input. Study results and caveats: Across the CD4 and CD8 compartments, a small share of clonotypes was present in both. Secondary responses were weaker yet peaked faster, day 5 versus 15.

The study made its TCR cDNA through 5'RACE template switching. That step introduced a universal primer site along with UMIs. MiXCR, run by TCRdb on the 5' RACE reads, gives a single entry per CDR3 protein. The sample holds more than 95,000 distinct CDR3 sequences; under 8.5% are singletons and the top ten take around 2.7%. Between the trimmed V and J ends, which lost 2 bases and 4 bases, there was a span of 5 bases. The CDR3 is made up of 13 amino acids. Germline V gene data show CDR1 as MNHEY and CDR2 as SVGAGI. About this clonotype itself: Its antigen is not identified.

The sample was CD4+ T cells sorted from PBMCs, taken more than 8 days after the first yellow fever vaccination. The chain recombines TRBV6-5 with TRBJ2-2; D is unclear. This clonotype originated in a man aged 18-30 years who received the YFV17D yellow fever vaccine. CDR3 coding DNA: TGTGCCAGCAGTTACGTGCGCACCGGGGAGCTGTTTTTT. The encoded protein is CASSYVRTGELFF.